This T cell receptor beta chain was sequenced in a study of cytomegalovirus exposure and HLA in healthy donors. About the study: Findings of an earlier analysis included some 120 million unique TCR beta sequences from 170 million or so T cells. Of the donors genotyped, several hundred in all, 75% to 85% fell in the Caucasian-associated ancestry cluster.

Amplification used 60 Vbeta primers and 13 Jbeta primers. Original analysis: In a later analysis, some 80 million unique TCR beta chains included roughly 11 million shared by two or more donors. Method: immunoSEQ multiplex PCR; TCRdb's copy keeps in-frame clones and lacks some. The V and J calls and clone size come from that table; D and trimming were worked out from the DNA. The data hold over 150,000 clones, with 70% to 80% observed a single time. The CDR3 consists of 15 residues. J was trimmed by 3 bases and V by 5 bases; bases with no gene match: 8. Per germline, CDR1 SGHVS and CDR2 FNYEAQ. Sequencing was performed on PBMCs. The source of this sequence is a male donor in good health and CMV-seronegative. The gene calls are TRBV7-6 and TRBJ2-7; 9 nucleotides agree with TRBD1. The CDR3 sequence is CASSPGTGSFYEQYF. The CDR3 DNA follows: TGTGCCAGCAGCCCCGGGACAGGGAGTTTCTACGAGCAGTACTTC. The full variable domain, its missing parts supplied by reference TRBV7-6 and TRBJ2-7, is GAGVSQSPRYKVTKRGQDVALRCDPISGHVSLYWYRQALGQGPEFLTYFNYEAQQDKSGLPNDRFSAERPEGSISTLTIQRTEQRDSAMYRCASSPGTGSFYEQYFGPGTRLTVT.